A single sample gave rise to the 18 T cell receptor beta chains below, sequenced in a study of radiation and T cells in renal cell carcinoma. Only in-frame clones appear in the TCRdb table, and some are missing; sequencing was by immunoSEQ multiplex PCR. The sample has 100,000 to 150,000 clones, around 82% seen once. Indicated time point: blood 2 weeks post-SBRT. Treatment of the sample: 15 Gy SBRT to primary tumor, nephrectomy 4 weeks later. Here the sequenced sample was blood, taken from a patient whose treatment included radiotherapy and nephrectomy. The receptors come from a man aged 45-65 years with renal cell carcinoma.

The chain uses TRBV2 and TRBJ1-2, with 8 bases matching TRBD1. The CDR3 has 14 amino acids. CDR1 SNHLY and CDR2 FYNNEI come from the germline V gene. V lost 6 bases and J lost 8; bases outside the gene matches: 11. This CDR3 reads CASSSDRARLGYTF. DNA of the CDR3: TGTGCCAGCAGCTCGGACAGGGCTAGGTTGGGCTACACCTTC. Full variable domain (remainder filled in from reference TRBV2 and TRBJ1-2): EPEVTQTPSHQVTQMGQEVILRCVPISNHLYFYWYRQILGQKVEFLVSFYNNEISEKSEIFDDQFSVERPDGSNFTLKIRSTKLEDSAMYFCASSSDRARLGYTFGSGTRLTVV.

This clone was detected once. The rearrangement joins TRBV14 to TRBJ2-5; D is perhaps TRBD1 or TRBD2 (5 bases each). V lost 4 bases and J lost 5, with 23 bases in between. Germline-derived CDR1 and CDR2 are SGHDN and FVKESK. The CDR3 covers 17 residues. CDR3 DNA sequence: TGTGCCAGCAGCCCTCGGGGAGCTCGGGACCTCCGGGAGACCCAGTACTTC. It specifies CASSPRGARDLRETQYF.

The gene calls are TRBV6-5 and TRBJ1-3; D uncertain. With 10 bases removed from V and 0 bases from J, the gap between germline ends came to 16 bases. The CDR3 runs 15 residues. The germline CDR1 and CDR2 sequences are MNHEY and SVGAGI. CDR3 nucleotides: TGTGCCACAGAGCTTGCTGGGGTCTCTGGAAACACCATATATTTT. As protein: CATELAGVSGNTIYF.

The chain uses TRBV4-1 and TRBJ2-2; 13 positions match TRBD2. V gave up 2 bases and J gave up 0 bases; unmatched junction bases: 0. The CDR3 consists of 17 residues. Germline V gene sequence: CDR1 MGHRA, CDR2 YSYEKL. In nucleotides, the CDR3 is TGCGCCAGCAGCCAAACTAGCGGGGGGGCGAACACCGGGGAGCTGTTTTTT. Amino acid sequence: CASSQTSGGANTGELFF.

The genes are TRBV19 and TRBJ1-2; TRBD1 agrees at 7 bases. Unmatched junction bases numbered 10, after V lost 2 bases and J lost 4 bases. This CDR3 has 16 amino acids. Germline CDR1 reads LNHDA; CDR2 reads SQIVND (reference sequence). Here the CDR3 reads CASSISPDRPLYGYTF. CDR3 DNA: TGTGCCAGTAGTATATCTCCGGACAGGCCACTCTATGGCTACACCTTC.

The CDR3 nucleotides are TGCGCCAGCAGCCAGGGAATCGGAAGTAATGAAAAACTGTTTTTT. Its translation is CASSQGIGSNEKLFF. The gene calls are TRBV4-3 and TRBJ1-4; unclear D gene. Germline values: CDR1 LGHNA, CDR2 YSLEER. The CDR3 extends over 15 amino acids. Trimming shortened V by 3 bases and J by 4 bases, and 12 bases separated the two germline ends.

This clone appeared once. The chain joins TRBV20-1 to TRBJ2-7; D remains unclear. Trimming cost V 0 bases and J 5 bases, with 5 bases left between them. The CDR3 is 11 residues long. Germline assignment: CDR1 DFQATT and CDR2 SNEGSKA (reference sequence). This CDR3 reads CSARDGDEQYF. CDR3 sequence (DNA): TGCAGTGCTAGAGATGGGGACGAGCAGTACTTC.

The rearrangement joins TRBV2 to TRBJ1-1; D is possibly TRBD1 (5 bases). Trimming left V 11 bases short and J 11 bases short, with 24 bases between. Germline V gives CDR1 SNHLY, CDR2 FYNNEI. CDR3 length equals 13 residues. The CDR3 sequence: CAGLDGDGRLAFF. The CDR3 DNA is TGTGCCGGCCTCGATGGGGACGGACGTTTGGCTTTCTTT.

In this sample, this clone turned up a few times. The CDR3 nucleotides read TGTGCCAGCCGAACAGAGAGCAATCAGCCCCAGCATTTT. Its protein is CASRTESNQPQHF. V usage is TRBV2 and J usage is TRBJ1-5; D uncertain. V was pared by 8 bases and J by 1 base, with 9 bases between. This CDR3 comprises 13 residues. The V gene's germline CDR1 is SNHLY and CDR2 FYNNEI.

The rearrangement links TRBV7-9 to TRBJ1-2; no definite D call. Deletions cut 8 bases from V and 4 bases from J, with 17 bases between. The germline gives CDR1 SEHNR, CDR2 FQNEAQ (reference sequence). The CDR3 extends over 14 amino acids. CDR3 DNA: TGTGCCAGCGACCCGTCCACGTTGAGCTATGGCTACACCTTC. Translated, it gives CASDPSTLSYGYTF.

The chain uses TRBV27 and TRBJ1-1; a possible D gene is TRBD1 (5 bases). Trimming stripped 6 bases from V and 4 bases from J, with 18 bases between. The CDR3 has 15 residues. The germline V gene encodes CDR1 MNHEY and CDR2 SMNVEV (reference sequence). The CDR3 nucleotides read TGTGCCAGCAGCCTAGGGCGCCCGGGGGGCACTGAAGCTTTCTTT. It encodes CASSLGRPGGTEAFF.

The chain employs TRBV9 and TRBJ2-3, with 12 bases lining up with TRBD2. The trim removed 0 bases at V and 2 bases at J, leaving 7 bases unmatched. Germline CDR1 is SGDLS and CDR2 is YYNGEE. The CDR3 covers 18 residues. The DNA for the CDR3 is TGTGCCAGCAGCGTAGGACTAGCGGGAGATCAGGCCACAGATACGCAGTATTTT. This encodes CASSVGLAGDQATDTQYF.

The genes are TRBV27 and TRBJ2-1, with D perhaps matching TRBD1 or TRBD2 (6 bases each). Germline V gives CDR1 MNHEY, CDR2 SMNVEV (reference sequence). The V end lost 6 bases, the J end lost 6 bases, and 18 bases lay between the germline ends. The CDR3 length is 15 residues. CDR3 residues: CASSPMGGRSNEQFF. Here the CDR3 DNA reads TGTGCCAGCAGCCCCATGGGGGGCAGGTCCAATGAGCAGTTCTTC.

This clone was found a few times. In nucleotides, the CDR3 is TGTGCCAGCAGCCAATATCGGACTAGCGGAGGCACAGATACGCAGTATTTT. Amino acids: CASSQYRTSGGTDTQYF. The chain uses TRBV14 and TRBJ2-3, with 10 bases matching TRBD2. This CDR3 is built from 17 residues. Germline V gives CDR1 SGHDN, CDR2 FVKESK. The ends lost 2 bases at V and 1 base at J; junction bases unmatched: 6.

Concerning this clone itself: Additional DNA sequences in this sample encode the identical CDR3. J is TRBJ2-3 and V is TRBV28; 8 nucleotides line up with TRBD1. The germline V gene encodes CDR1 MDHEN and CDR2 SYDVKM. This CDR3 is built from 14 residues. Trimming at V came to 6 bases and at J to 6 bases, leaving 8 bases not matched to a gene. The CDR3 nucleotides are TGTGCCAGCAGCAGCGGACAGGGATCGGATACGCAGTATTTT. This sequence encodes CASSSGQGSDTQYF.

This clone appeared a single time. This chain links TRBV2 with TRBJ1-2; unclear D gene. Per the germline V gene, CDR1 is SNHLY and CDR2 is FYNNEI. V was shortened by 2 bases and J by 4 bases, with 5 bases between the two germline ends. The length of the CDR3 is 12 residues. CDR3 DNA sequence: TGTGCCAGCAGTGAACGAAGCTATGGCTACACCTTC. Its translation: CASSERSYGYTF.

The CDR3 sequence is CATSREYGQINEKLFF. The CDR3 DNA reads TGTGCCACCAGCAGAGAGTACGGACAGATTAATGAAAAACTGTTTTTT. The chain uses TRBV15 and TRBJ1-4; D is possibly TRBD1 (6 bases). Per germline, CDR1 LNHNV and CDR2 YYDKDF (reference sequence). Trimming removed 0 bases at V and 4 bases at J, with 12 bases between. The CDR3 is 16 amino acids.

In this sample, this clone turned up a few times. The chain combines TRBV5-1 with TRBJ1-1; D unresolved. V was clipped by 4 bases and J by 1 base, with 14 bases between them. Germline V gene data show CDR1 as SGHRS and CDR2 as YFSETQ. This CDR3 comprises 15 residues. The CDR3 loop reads CASSPGWTGNTEAFF. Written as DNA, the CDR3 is TGCGCCAGCAGCCCCGGATGGACGGGGAACACTGAAGCTTTCTTT.